Detailed here is one TCR beta chain. The target antigen is unknown. This sample is part of a study of vaccination effects on CD4 cells after COVID-19. Study details: Participants each got two BNT162b2 or mRNA-1273 vaccine doses. Each well held about 2 million PBMC cultured with around 9.2 ug/ml peptides and about 10 IU/ml IL-2.

Here immunoSEQ multiplex PCR was the method, and the copy in TCRdb shows in-frame clones only, minus some. The sample comprises around 30,000 clones, approximately 60% of which are singletons, and under 10% rests with the top ten. V was trimmed by 6 bases and J by 6 bases, leaving 12 bases between them. Germline assignment: CDR1 SNHLY and CDR2 FYNNEI. This CDR3 region has 12 residues. Study observations and caveats: Long after vaccination, the clones induced by infection and by vaccine shrank markedly in size.

Once cultured for approximately 10 days, the cells underwent separation to obtain CD4+ T cells. Cultures got half-medium changes with IL-2 on days 3 and 7. The sample was CD4+ T cells from PBMCs cultured without peptide, taken before COVID-19 vaccination. The chain couples TRBV2 to TRBJ2-7; D gene unclear. The origin of this receptor is a human donor who received a COVID-19 vaccine. For the CDR3, the DNA is TGTGCCAGCAGCCCTGACATAGCCGAGCAGTACTTC. Residues: CASSPDIAEQYF.